This T cell receptor (beta chain) was observed in a study of type 1 and type 2 diabetes patients. Trimming at V came to 4 bases and at J to 3 bases, leaving 2 bases not matched to a gene. From germline, CDR1 is SNHLY and CDR2 FYNNEI. The CDR3 loop spans 14 amino acids. With respect to this clonotype: The antigen remains undetermined.

Peripheral blood, around 10 milliliters per participant, was collected. The study's findings and limits: Highly-expanded CD4+ clones were few in type 2 diabetes, median one, approximately 3.8% of reads. Some T1D-only expanded clones might appear in more T2D or control samples. V and J gene usage correlated at roughly 0.97 between type 2 diabetes and control samples.

Genomic DNA was the PCR template. A primer set of 30 forward and 13 reverse primers amplified the CDR3. TCRdb re-called the multiplex PCR reads with MiXCR, one entry per CDR3 protein. The sample records 250,000 to 300,000 distinct CDR3 sequences, around 47% being singletons. This TCR derives from a man between 18 and 35 years old with type 2 diabetes. This chain uses TRBV2 with TRBJ1-5; 8 nucleotides align to TRBD1. Sequencing was done on a sample of peripheral blood mononuclear cells (PBMCs). Here the CDR3 DNA reads TGTGCCAGCAGTGGGGACAGGTACAATCAGCCCCAGCATTTT. Translated, it gives CASSGDRYNQPQHF.